This TCR beta chain was identified in a study of T cell responses to AZD1222 COVID-19 vaccine. Study results and limitations: At baseline, seropositivity was found in only a handful of AZD1222 recipients.

Germline V gene sequence: CDR1 SGHRS, CDR2 YFSETQ. The CDR3 spans 13 residues. The V end was cut by 4 bases, the J end by 4 bases, with 10 bases between. A note on this clone: The antigen is unknown.

Here immunoSEQ multiplex PCR was the method, and the copy in TCRdb shows in-frame clones only, minus some. This table has 100,000 to 150,000 clones, around 83% appearing once. This clonotype originated in an adult who received the AZD1222 COVID-19 vaccine. This sequence joins TRBV5-1 and TRBJ2-3; weak D call: TRBD2 (5 bases). Sequenced here: peripheral blood, sampled 28 days after the second AZD1222 dose. The chain's CDR3 is CASSPDSPDTQYF. In DNA form, the CDR3 reads TGCGCCAGCAGCCCGGACTCACCAGATACGCAGTATTTT.